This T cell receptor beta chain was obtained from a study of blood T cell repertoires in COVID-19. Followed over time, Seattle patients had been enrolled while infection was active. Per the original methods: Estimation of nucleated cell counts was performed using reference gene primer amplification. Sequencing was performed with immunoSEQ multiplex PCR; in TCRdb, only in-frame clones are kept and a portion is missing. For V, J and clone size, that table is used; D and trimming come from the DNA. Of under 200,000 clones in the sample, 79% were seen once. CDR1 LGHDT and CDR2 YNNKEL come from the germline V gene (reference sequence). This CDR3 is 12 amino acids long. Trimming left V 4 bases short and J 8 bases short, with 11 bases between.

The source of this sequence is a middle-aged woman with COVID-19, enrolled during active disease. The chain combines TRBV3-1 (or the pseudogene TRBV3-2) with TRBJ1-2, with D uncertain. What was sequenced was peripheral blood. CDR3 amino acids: CASSRASGGYTF. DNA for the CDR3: TGTGCCAGCAGCCGCGCGTCGGGAGGCTACACCTTC.